This T cell receptor beta chain derives from a study of T cells in localized non-small cell lung cancer. In this sample, this clone turned up a few times. The antigen is undetermined. In each case, adjacent lung free of atypia was taken at least 2 cm from the tumor margin. Whole-study results and caveats: Across samples, adjacent lung featured a median roughly 50 of the top 100 tumor clones. Heterogeneity stays possible, as sequencing covered only one tumor region. There was higher T cell clonality in uninvolved adjacent lung than in tumor, and it was highest there.

TCRdb keeps only in-frame clones here, not all; method: immunoSEQ multiplex PCR. The sample has about 1,500 clones, around 30% seen once. In germline, CDR1 is SGHNT, CDR2 YENEEA. The CDR3 is 17 amino acids. Trimming left V 3 bases short and J 8 bases short, with 23 bases between. The chain combines TRBV11-3 with TRBJ2-4; D may be TRBD2 (7 bases). The sequence derives from a male donor aged 60 or older with stage I squamous cell lung carcinoma. The input for sequencing was normal lung tissue next to the tumor, taken before any cancer treatment. The CDR3 sequence is CASSFLPQGRGGYIQYF. Written as DNA, the CDR3 is TGTGCCAGCAGCTTCCTTCCTCAGGGAAGGGGGGGTTACATTCAGTACTTC. The full variable domain, in which reference TRBV11-3 and TRBJ2-4 provide the parts outside the CDR3, is EAGVVQSPRYKIIEKKQPVAFWCNPISGHNTLYWYLQNLGQGPELLIRYENEEAVDDSQLPKDRFSAERLKGVDSTLKIQPAELGDSAVYLCASSFLPQGRGGYIQYFGAGTRLSVL.